The source of this T cell receptor beta chain is a study of blood T cell repertoires in COVID-19. Study-level background: Both acute and convalescent COVID-19 samples were obtained from the United States, Italy and Spain. Sources were T cells, B-cell-depleted T cells, or PBMCs; the material itself was cDNA or gDNA.

The CDR3 extends over 12 amino acids. V lost 3 bases, J lost 7 bases, and 10 bases lay in between. The germline V gene encodes CDR1 SGHAT and CDR2 FQDESV (reference sequence). In the original analysis: Researchers report that nucleated cell counts were estimated from reference gene primer amplification. The assay was immunoSEQ multiplex PCR, and TCRdb's table has in-frame clones only and misses some. The V and J calls and clone size were taken over from that table, and D and trimming were inferred from the DNA. The data hold about 27,000 clones, with around 90% observed a single time. J is TRBJ2-7 and V is TRBV11-1; a weak D match, TRBD1 (5 bases). This receptor was obtained from a human donor with active COVID-19. The donor label of this sample is uncertain. Sample: peripheral blood. The CDR3: CASSLEAGEQYF. CDR3 in DNA: TGTGCCAGCAGCTTGGAAGCAGGGGAGCAGTACTTC.